This TCR beta chain was documented in a study of synovial regulatory T cells in juvenile arthritis. Median disease duration was about 7 years, range 0.2-19.1. The repertoire was sequenced with immunoSEQ multiplex PCR; TCRdb's copy has only in-frame clones and lacks some. The record lists 7,500 to 10,000 clones, of which the ten most abundant hold about 1.1%. This CDR3 region has 15 residues. No DNA was logged. The germline gives CDR1 SEHNR, CDR2 FQNEAQ (reference sequence). About this clone itself: The antigen is undetermined.

Study conclusions and caveats: iaTreg cells shared more CDR3 sequences with synovial Tregs than other blood Tregs did.

Sequencing was carried out using Treg cells from blood. The subset was: remaining (HLA-DR-negative) circulating blood Treg cells. The source of this sequence is a donor younger than 30 with juvenile idiopathic arthritis. The V and J genes are TRBV7-9 and TRBJ2-4; without DNA, the TCRdb call of TRBD2 cannot be checked. The CDR3 protein is CASSLAREGKNIQYF.